Presented here are 21 T cell receptor beta chains from one specimen sequenced in a study of shared clonotypes between healthy human individuals. Assay: immunoSEQ multiplex PCR; the TCRdb copy retains only in-frame clones and omits some. Among about 1.5 million clones, 98% were seen once, and the ten largest hold less than 0.55%. Sequences were obtained from naive CD4+ T cells sorted from blood. As to subset: CD45RA+ positively selected. The receptors were gathered from a man aged 30-40 years in good health.

With respect to this clone: The sample has other DNA sequences that encode this CDR3 too. The chain carries TRBV5-1 and TRBJ2-5, with no clear D. Germline V CDR1 and CDR2: SGHRS, YFSETQ. V was trimmed by 1 base and J by 2 bases, leaving 6 bases between them. The CDR3 loop spans 13 amino acids. This CDR3 reads CASSLLRQETQYF. As DNA, the CDR3 is TGCGCCAGCAGCTTGTTGCGTCAAGAGACCCAGTACTTC.

This chain's CDR3 is CASSSLGQAQETQYF. Here the CDR3 DNA reads TGTGCCAGCAGCTCACTCGGACAGGCCCAAGAGACCCAGTACTTC. This chain connects TRBV7-2 to TRBJ2-5, with TRBD1 matching over 7 bases. The CDR3 sequence is 15 residues long. The J segment lost 1 base and the V segment lost 4 bases, leaving 6 bases of the junction unmatched. Germline-derived CDR1 and CDR2 are SGHTA and FQGNSA.

The chain uses TRBV28 and TRBJ1-1; D gene unclear. V dropped 2 bases and J dropped 3 bases, with 16 bases sitting between them. CDR1 and CDR2 (germline): MDHEN, SYDVKM. This CDR3 region has 16 residues. The CDR3 region has the DNA TGTGCCAGCAGTTTAGTGGGAGCTTGGGGAGACACTGAAGCTTTCTTT. The encoded protein is CASSLVGAWGDTEAFF.

The chain joins TRBV5-5 to TRBJ2-3; D is possibly TRBD2 (6 bases). Germline CDR1 and CDR2: SGHKS and YYEKEE (reference sequence). This CDR3 is 14 amino acids long. The V end lost 4 bases, the J end lost 0 bases, and 9 bases lay between the germline ends. The CDR3 is CASSLAGSTDTQYF. CDR3 coding DNA: TGTGCCAGCAGCCTTGCGGGGAGCACAGATACGCAGTATTTT. The entire variable domain, with the rest obtained from reference TRBV5-5 and TRBJ2-3, is as follows: DAGVTQSPTHLIKTRGQQVTLRCSPISGHKSVSWYQQVLGQGPQFIFQYYEKEERGRGNFPDRFSARQFPNYSSELNVNALLLGDSALYLCASSLAGSTDTQYFGPGTRLTVL.

CDR3 loop: CASKSTMGVAGEQYF. CDR3 sequence (DNA): TGTGCCAGCAAATCAACCATGGGGGTTGCGGGCGAGCAGTACTTC. The genes are TRBV6-1 and TRBJ2-7; D tentatively fits TRBD1 or TRBD2 (5 bases each). The length of the CDR3 is 15 residues. V shed 7 bases and J shed 6 bases, with 22 bases lying between them. Germline-derived CDR1 and CDR2 are MNHNS and SASEGT.

This clone appeared once. The chain joins TRBV9 to TRBJ1-4, with D possibly matching TRBD1 (5 bases). The CDR3 totals 13 residues. V was clipped by 5 bases and J by 8 bases, with 13 bases between them. The V gene's germline CDR1 is SGDLS and CDR2 YYNGEE. DNA of the CDR3: TGTGCCAGCAGGTTGGGGGTCGGAGAAAAACTGTTTTTT. Translation: CASRLGVGEKLFF.

This chain uses TRBV27 with TRBJ1-4; maybe TRBD1 (5 bases). The germline CDR1 and CDR2 sequences are MNHEY and SMNVEV (reference sequence). The CDR3 is 14 residues long. Trimming shortened V by 5 bases and J by 5 bases, and 12 bases separated the two germline ends. CDR3 bases: TGTGCCAGCAGTAGCCAGGGCTTAAATGAAAAACTGTTTTTT. This sequence encodes CASSSQGLNEKLFF.

This chain links TRBV29-1 with TRBJ2-7; D remains ambiguous. Trimming shortened V by 6 bases and J by 4 bases, and 7 bases separated the two germline ends. This CDR3 is built from 10 residues. Germline-derived CDR1 and CDR2 are SQVTM and ANQGSEA. CDR3 nucleotides: TGCAGCGTAGCTGAATACGAGCAGTACTTC. Its protein product is CSVAEYEQYF.

In regard to this clone: The sample holds other DNA sequences that translate to the same CDR3. The genes are TRBV9 and TRBJ2-7; the D is unclear. The V gene lost 0 bases and the J gene lost 2 bases, with 9 bases spanning the gap. CDR1 is SGDLS and CDR2 is YYNGEE in the germline V gene. The CDR3 has 14 amino acids. The CDR3 sequence: CASSVGTDPYEQYF. DNA for the CDR3: TGTGCCAGCAGCGTAGGAACGGATCCCTACGAGCAGTACTTC.

The rearrangement joins TRBV2 to TRBJ2-1; 10 bases fit TRBD2. Germline CDR1 and CDR2: SNHLY and FYNNEI. V lost 8 bases and J lost 4; bases outside the gene matches: 5. CDR3 length: 14 amino acids. The CDR3 loop is CASQLAGYYNEQFF. DNA of the CDR3: TGTGCCAGCCAACTAGCGGGATATTACAATGAGCAGTTCTTC.

About this clone: A junction boundary mismatches the germline segment, possibly from a read error. The chain has TRBV5-6 and TRBJ2-7; 7 nucleotides line up with TRBD1. In germline, CDR1 is SGHDT, CDR2 YYEEEE. The CDR3 is 12 residues long. The CDR3, as DNA: TGTGCCAGCAGCATAAGGGACAGCCGTATGGACTTC. Its translation: CASSIRDSRMDF. The whole variable domain, filled in from reference TRBV5-6 and TRBJ2-7, reads DAGVTQSPTHLIKTRGQQVTLRCSPKSGHDTVSWYQQALGQGPQFIFQYYEEEERQRGNFPDRFSGHQFPNYSSELNVNALLLGDSALYLCASSIRDSRMDFGPGTRLTVT.

The chain uses TRBV19 and TRBJ2-5, with D unresolved. Trimming took 1 base from V and 3 from J, leaving 9 bases between them. CDR3 length equals 14 residues. Germline values: CDR1 LNHDA, CDR2 SQIVND (reference sequence). The CDR3 DNA sequence: TGTGCCAGTAGTATAGGAGTGGTGGAAGAGACCCAGTACTTC. Protein sequence: CASSIGVVEETQYF.

The gene calls are TRBV6-1 and TRBJ2-2; 10 bases are a match to TRBD2. V shed 7 bases and J 5 bases; nucleotides not matched to a gene: 7. This CDR3 has 15 amino acids. CDR1 is MNHNS and CDR2 is SASEGT in the germline V gene. This chain's CDR3 is CASTGTSVYTGELFF. CDR3 in DNA: TGTGCCAGCACGGGGACTAGCGTTTATACCGGGGAGCTGTTTTTT.

V and J are TRBV7-6 and TRBJ2-7; 8 nucleotides align to TRBD1. V lost 4 bases, J lost 0 bases, and 5 bases stayed unmatched. CDR1 is SGHVS, CDR2 FNYEAQ, per germline. The length of the CDR3 is 15 residues. The CDR3 here is CASSSRTGPSYEQYF. CDR3 DNA sequence: TGTGCCAGCAGCTCGAGGACAGGGCCCTCCTACGAGCAGTACTTC. Combining the CDR3 with reference TRBV7-6 and TRBJ2-7 gives the whole variable domain GAGVSQSPRYKVTKRGQDVALRCDPISGHVSLYWYRQALGQGPEFLTYFNYEAQQDKSGLPNDRFSAERPEGSISTLTIQRTEQRDSAMYRCASSSRTGPSYEQYFGPGTRLTVT.

The gene calls are TRBV9 and TRBJ1-4, with D uncertain. The length of the CDR3 is 15 residues. V was clipped by 4 bases and J by 4 bases, with 14 bases between them. Germline V gene sequence: CDR1 SGDLS, CDR2 YYNGEE. In DNA, the CDR3 is TGTGCCAGCAGCTTAACGACGGATCATAATGAAAAACTGTTTTTT. Its protein is CASSLTTDHNEKLFF.

The rearrangement joins TRBV18 to TRBJ1-1; possibly TRBD1 for D (6 bases). From germline, CDR1 is KGHSH and CDR2 LQKENI. The CDR3 spans 16 residues. Trimming removed 2 bases from V and 0 bases from J, with 13 bases in between. The CDR3 DNA sequence: TGTGCCAGCTCACCATTACAGGGAGGGCTGAACACTGAAGCTTTCTTT. Protein sequence: CASSPLQGGLNTEAFF.

The chain recombines TRBV28 with TRBJ2-7, with a tentative D call TRBD2 (5 bases). CDR1 is MDHEN, CDR2 SYDVKM, per germline. The CDR3 contains 14 residues. The ends were cut back, 5 bases at V and 3 bases at J, with 14 bases in the middle. CDR3 amino acids: CASSDPGIFYEQYF. The DNA for the CDR3 is TGTGCCAGCAGTGACCCCGGGATCTTCTACGAGCAGTACTTC.

V gene TRBV6-5 combines with J gene TRBJ2-7; D remains unclear. V dropped 2 bases and J dropped 0 bases, with 14 bases sitting between them. The CDR3 extends over 16 amino acids. CDR1 and CDR2 (germline): MNHEY, SVGAGI. The CDR3, as DNA: TGTGCCAGCAGTTACGGGGTGACGCTTAGCTCCTACGAGCAGTACTTC. Translation: CASSYGVTLSSYEQYF.

The V and J genes are TRBV5-1 and TRBJ2-1; 9 nucleotides align to TRBD2. Germline trimming cut 3 bases from V and 4 bases from J; bases unmatched to any gene: 5. The CDR3 extends over 15 amino acids. Per germline, CDR1 SGHRS and CDR2 YFSETQ. CDR3 protein: CASSSPGLAYNEQFF. For the CDR3, the DNA is TGCGCCAGCAGCTCTCCGGGACTAGCTTACAATGAGCAGTTCTTC.

The rearrangement joins TRBV10-3 to TRBJ2-5; 7 nucleotides match TRBD1. V was pared by 3 bases and J by 2 bases, with 6 bases of the junction left unmatched. Germline loops: CDR1 ENHRY, CDR2 SYGVKD. The CDR3 has 15 amino acids. This chain's CDR3 is CAISEGDRMQETQYF. The CDR3 region has the DNA TGTGCCATCAGTGAAGGGGACAGAATGCAAGAGACCCAGTACTTC.

Concerning this clone: Other nucleotide sequences in the sample specify the same CDR3. V usage is TRBV19 and J usage is TRBJ1-5; D gene ambiguous. The V gene lost 1 base and the J gene lost 6 bases, with 4 bases spanning the gap. The V gene's germline CDR1 is LNHDA and CDR2 SQIVND (reference sequence). The CDR3 loop spans 12 amino acids. CDR3 protein: CASSIVGQPQHF. CDR3 DNA: TGTGCCAGTAGTATAGTCGGTCAGCCCCAGCATTTT. The entire variable domain, with the rest obtained from reference TRBV19 and TRBJ1-5, is as follows: DGGITQSPKYLFRKEGQNVTLSCEQNLNHDAMYWYRQDPGQGLRLIYYSQIVNDFQKGDIAEGYSVSREKKESFPLTVTSAQKNPTAFYLCASSIVGQPQHFGDGTRLSIL.